Listed below are T cell receptor beta chains from one sample, sequenced in a study of blood T cell repertoires in COVID-19. Measured with immunoSEQ multiplex PCR; TCRdb has only the in-frame clones, and not every one. Altogether roughly 200,000 clones are present, around four fifths being singletons, with the ten largest covering roughly a fifth. The source material was peripheral blood. These receptors were taken from a human donor in a cohort sampled during active COVID-19. The CDR3 runs from the conserved cysteine through the conserved F or W.

length	J	V	CDR3
16	TRBJ2-1	TRBV28	CASASGGAGSYNEQFF
14	TRBJ2-3	TRBV5-1	CASSSGGPTDTQYF
17	TRBJ2-5	TRBV5-1	CASSLEPGLAGKETQYF
13	TRBJ2-1	TRBV6-5	CAITGQGAGEQFF
16	TRBJ2-3	TRBV3-1/TRBV3-2	CASSQVFGGPSDTQYF
16	TRBJ1-1	TRBV7-6	CASSSGFDGGGTEAFF
12	TRBJ2-2	TRBV7-8	CASSLTAGELFF
13	TRBJ1-1	TRBV11-2	CASSLAVNTEAFF
14	TRBJ1-2	TRBV27	CASSLMGTGSPYTF
15	TRBJ2-5	TRBV7-9	CASSLAPWSVETQYF
13	TRBJ1-5	TRBV19	CASSEQDNQPQHF
14	TRBJ1-6	TRBV6-5	CASRQSSYNSPLHF
13	TRBJ2-3	TRBV5-1	CASSLGQGDTQYF
14	TRBJ2-5	TRBV18	CASSPVGPEGDQYF
17	TRBJ2-1	TRBV24-1	CATSDWGDRGAQGEQFF
16	TRBJ2-4	TRBV10-2	CASSEPGTNKRNIQYF
15	TRBJ2-5	TRBV5-1	CASSVGTAGQETQYF
15	TRBJ1-2	TRBV5-4	CASSLGGQSGYGYTF
15	TRBJ2-3	TRBV27	CASSSQAGRTDTQYF
16	TRBJ1-1	TRBV30	CAWSQGLAFRDTEAFF
15	TRBJ1-2	TRBV6-1	CASSEATGGGYGYTF
19	TRBJ2-3	TRBV2	CASSARGSGQGTLSDTQYF
16	TRBJ2-1	TRBV4-1	CASSQVVGGSFNEQFF
14	TRBJ1-2	TRBV6-5	CASSYSIGVSGYTF
16	TRBJ2-7	TRBV7-8	CASSSPGSVVVYEQYF